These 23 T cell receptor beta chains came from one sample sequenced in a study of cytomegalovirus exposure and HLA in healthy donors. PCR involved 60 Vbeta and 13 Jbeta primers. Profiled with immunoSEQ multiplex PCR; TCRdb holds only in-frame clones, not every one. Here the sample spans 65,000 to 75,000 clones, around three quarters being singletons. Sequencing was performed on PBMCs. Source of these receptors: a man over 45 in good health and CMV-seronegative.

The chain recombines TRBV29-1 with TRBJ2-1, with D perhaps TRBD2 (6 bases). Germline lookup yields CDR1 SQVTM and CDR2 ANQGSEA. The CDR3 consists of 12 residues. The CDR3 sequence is CSARRALNEQFF. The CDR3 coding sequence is TGCAGTGCACGGAGGGCCCTCAATGAGCAGTTCTTC.

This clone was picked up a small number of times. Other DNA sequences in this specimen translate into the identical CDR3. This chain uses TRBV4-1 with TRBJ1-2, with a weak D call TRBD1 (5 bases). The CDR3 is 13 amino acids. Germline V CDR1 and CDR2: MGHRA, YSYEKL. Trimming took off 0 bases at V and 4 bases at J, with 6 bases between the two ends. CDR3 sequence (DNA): TGCGCCAGCAGCCAAGACAGGGCCTATGGCTACACCTTC. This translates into CASSQDRAYGYTF.

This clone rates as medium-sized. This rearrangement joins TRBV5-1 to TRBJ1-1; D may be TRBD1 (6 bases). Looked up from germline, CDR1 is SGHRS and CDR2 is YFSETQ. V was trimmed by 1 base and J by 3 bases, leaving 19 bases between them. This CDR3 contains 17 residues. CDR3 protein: CASSLWSVGAQDTEAFF. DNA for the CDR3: TGCGCCAGCAGCTTGTGGTCGGTGGGGGCACAGGACACTGAAGCTTTCTTT.

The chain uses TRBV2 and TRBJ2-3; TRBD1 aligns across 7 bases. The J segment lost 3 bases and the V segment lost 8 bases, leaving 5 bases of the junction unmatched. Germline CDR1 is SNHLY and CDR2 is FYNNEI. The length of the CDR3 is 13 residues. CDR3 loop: CASDRVRTDTQYF. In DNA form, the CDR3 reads TGTGCCAGCGACAGGGTGAGGACAGATACGCAGTATTTT. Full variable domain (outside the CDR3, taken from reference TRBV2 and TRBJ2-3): EPEVTQTPSHQVTQMGQEVILRCVPISNHLYFYWYRQILGQKVEFLVSFYNNEISEKSEIFDDQFSVERPDGSNFTLKIRSTKLEDSAMYFCASDRVRTDTQYFGPGTRLTVL.

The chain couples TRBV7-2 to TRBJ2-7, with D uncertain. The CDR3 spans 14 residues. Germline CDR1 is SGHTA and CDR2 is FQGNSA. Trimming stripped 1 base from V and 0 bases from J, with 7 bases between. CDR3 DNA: TGTGCCAGCAGCTTAGGAGAGCCCTCCTACGAGCAGTACTTC. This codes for CASSLGEPSYEQYF. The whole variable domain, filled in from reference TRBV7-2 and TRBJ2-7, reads GAGVSQSPSNKVTEKGKDVELRCDPISGHTALYWYRQSLGQGLEFLIYFQGNSAPDKSGLPSDRFSAERTGGSVSTLTIQRTQQEDSAVYLCASSLGEPSYEQYFGPGTRLTVT.

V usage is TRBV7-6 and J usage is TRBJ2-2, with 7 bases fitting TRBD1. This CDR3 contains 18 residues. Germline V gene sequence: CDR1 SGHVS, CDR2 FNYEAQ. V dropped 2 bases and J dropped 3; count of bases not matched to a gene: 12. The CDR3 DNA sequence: TGTGCCAGCAGCTTATTCCCCCGGGACAGCCAATACACCGGGGAGCTGTTTTTT. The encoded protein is CASSLFPRDSQYTGELFF. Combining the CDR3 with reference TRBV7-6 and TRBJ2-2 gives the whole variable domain GAGVSQSPRYKVTKRGQDVALRCDPISGHVSLYWYRQALGQGPEFLTYFNYEAQQDKSGLPNDRFSAERPEGSISTLTIQRTEQRDSAMYRCASSLFPRDSQYTGELFFGEGSRLTVL.

CDR3 amino acids: CASSQGGGKGLIEGYTF. The DNA for the CDR3 is TGTGCCAGCAGCCAAGGAGGGGGCAAGGGTTTGATCGAGGGCTACACCTTC. This sequence joins TRBV5-4 and TRBJ1-2; 7 bases are a match to TRBD1. The CDR3 runs to 17 residues. Germline V gene data show CDR1 as SGHNT and CDR2 as YYREEE (reference sequence). V gave up 4 bases and J gave up 8 bases; unmatched junction bases: 20.

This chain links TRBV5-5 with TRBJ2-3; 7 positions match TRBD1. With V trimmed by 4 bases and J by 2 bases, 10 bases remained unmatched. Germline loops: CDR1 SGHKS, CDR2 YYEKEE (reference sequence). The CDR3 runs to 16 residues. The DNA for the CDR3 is TGTGCCAGCAGCCATCTCTTGGGGACAGACACAGATACGCAGTATTTT. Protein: CASSHLLGTDTDTQYF.

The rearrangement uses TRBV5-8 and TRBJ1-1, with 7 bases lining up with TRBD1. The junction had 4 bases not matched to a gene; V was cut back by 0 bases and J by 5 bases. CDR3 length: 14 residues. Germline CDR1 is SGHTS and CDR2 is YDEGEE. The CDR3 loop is CASSLEQGRTEAFF. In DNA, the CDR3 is TGTGCCAGCAGCTTGGAACAGGGGAGGACTGAAGCTTTCTTT.

The CDR3 sequence: CASSSPGQGSYEQYF. The CDR3, as DNA: TGTGCCAGCAGTTCTCCGGGACAGGGCTCCTACGAGCAGTACTTC. The chain combines TRBV27 with TRBJ2-7; TRBD1 aligns across 9 bases. CDR1 is MNHEY and CDR2 is SMNVEV in the germline V gene (reference sequence). The V and J ends lost 4 bases and 0 bases, in that order; junction bases with no gene match: 4. CDR3 size: 15 residues.

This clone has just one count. The CDR3 bases are TGTGCCAGCAGCTCGGGACAGGGTAGGCAGCCCCAGCATTTT. It is translated as CASSSGQGRQPQHF. The V call is TRBV7-2, the J call TRBJ1-5, with 9 bases lining up with TRBD1. V was pared by 4 bases and J by 7 bases, with 5 bases of the junction left unmatched. The CDR3 totals 14 residues. The germline V gene encodes CDR1 SGHTA and CDR2 FQGNSA. Based on the CDR3 plus reference TRBV7-2 and TRBJ1-5, the full variable domain is GAGVSQSPSNKVTEKGKDVELRCDPISGHTALYWYRQSLGQGLEFLIYFQGNSAPDKSGLPSDRFSAERTGGSVSTLTIQRTQQEDSAVYLCASSSGQGRQPQHFGDGTRLSIL.

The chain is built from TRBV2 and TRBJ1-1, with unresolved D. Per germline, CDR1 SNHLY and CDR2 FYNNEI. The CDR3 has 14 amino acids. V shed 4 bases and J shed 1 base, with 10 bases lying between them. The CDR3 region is CASSVWAGNTEAFF. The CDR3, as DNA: TGTGCCAGCAGTGTTTGGGCAGGGAACACTGAAGCTTTCTTT.

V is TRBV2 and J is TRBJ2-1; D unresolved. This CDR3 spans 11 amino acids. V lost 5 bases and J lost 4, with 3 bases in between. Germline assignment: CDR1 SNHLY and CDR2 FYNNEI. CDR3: CASSPYNEQFF. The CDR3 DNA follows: TGTGCCAGCAGTCCATACAATGAGCAGTTCTTC.

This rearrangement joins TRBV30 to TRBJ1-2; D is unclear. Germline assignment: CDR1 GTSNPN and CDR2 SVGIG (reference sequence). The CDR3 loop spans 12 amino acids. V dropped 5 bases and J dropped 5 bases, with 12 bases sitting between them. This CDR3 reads CAWAPPGYGYTF. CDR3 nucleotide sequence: TGTGCCTGGGCCCCCCCGGGGTATGGCTACACCTTC.

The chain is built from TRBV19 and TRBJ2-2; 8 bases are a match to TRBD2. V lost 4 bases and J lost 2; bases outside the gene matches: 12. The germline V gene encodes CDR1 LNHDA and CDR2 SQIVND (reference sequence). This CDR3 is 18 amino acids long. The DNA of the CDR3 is TGTGCCAGTAGTAGGACAATACTAGCGGATTATAACACCGGGGAGCTGTTTTTT. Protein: CASSRTILADYNTGELFF.

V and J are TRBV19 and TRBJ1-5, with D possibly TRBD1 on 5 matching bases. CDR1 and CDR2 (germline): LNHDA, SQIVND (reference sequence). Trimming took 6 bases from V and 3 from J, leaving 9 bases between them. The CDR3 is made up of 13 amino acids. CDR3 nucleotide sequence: TGTGCCAGTAGAGACAGAAACAATCAGCCCCAGCATTTT. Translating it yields CASRDRNNQPQHF.

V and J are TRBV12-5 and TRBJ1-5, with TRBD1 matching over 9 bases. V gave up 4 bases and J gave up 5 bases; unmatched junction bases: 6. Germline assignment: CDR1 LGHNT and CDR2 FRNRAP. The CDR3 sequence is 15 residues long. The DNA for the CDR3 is TGTGCTAGTGGTTCGGGACAGGGTACGTATCAGCCCCAGCATTTT. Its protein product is CASGSGQGTYQPQHF.

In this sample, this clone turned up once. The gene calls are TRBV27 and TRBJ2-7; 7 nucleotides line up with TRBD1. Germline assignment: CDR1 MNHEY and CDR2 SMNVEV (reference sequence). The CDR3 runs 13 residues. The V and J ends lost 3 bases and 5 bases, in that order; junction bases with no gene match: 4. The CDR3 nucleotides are TGTGCCAGCAGTTTCCAGGGGGACAACGAGCAGTACTTC. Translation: CASSFQGDNEQYF.

The CDR3 reads CAISEPGQGNTGELFF. In DNA form, the CDR3 reads TGTGCCATCAGTGAGCCGGGACAGGGGAACACCGGGGAGCTGTTTTTT. The chain links TRBV10-3 to TRBJ2-2, with 9 bases lining up with TRBD1. This CDR3 spans 16 amino acids. The germline CDR1 and CDR2 sequences are ENHRY and SYGVKD. V dropped 2 bases and J dropped 1; count of bases not matched to a gene: 2.

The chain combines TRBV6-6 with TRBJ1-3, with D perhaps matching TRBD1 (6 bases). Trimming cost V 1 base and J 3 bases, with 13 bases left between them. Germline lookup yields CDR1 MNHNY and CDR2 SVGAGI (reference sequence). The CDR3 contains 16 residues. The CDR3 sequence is CASSYYPGAFGNTIYF. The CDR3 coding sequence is TGTGCCAGCAGTTACTACCCAGGGGCTTTTGGAAACACCATATATTTT.

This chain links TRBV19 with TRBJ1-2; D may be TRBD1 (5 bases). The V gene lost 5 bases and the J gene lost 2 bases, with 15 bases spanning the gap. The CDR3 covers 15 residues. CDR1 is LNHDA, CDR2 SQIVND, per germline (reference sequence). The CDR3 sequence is CASSPRQSLNYGYTF. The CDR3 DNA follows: TGTGCCAGTAGTCCCAGACAGAGCCTGAACTATGGCTACACCTTC.

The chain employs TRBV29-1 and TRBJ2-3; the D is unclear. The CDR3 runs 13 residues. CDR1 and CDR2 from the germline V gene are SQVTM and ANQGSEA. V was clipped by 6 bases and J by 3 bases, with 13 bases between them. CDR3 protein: CSVQRLATDTQYF. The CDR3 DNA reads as TGCAGCGTCCAGAGACTGGCAACAGATACGCAGTATTTT.

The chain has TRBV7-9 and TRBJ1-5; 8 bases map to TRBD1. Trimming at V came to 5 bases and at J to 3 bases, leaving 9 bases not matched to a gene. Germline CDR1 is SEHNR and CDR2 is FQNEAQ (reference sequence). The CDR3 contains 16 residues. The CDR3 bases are TGTGCCAGCAGCATCGGACAGGGAGCCTTCAATCAGCCCCAGCATTTT. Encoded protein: CASSIGQGAFNQPQHF.